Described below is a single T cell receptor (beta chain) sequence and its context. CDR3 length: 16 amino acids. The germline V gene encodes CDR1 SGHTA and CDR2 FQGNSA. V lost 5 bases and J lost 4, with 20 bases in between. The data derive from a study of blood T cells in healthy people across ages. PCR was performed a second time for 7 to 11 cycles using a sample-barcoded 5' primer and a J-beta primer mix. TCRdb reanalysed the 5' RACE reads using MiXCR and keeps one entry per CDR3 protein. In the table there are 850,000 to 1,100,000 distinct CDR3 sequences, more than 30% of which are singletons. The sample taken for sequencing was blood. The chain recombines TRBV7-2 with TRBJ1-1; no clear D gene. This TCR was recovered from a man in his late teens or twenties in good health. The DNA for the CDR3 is TGTGCCAGCAGCACAGCCCCCGGGGTTCTGGGCACTGAAGCTTTCTTT. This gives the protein CASSTAPGVLGTEAFF.